This is a list of T cell receptor beta chains from one sample in a study of human T cells and chemical hapten exposure. Using its own MiXCR run on the RACE reads, TCRdb lists one record per CDR3 protein. The data contain about 34,000 distinct CDR3 sequences, more than 6% of them singletons. Sequenced here: whole blood, sampled in connection with sensitization to the hapten diphenylcyclopropenone (DPC). The receptors were gathered from a woman between 25 and 40 years old with alopecia areata. Some clones in this sample may be carry-over from other donors' samples. Both conserved end residues are part of each CDR3. A D gene is named only where the DNA matches it firmly. The size field is filled for only some rows; it gives once, few, many or a size class.

v_call	j_call	clone_size	d_call	cdr3_nt	cdr3_aa
TRBV12-3/TRBV12-4	TRBJ1-1	many	TRBD1	TGTGCCAGCAGTTCCCGGACAGGGAACACTGAAGCTTTCTTT	CASSSRTGNTEAFF
TRBV4-1	TRBJ2-3	many	NA	TGCGCCAGCAGCCTAAGAGGCGGAACTAGCACAGATACGCAGTATTTT	CASSLRGGTSTDTQYF
TRBV21-1	TRBJ2-7	NA	NA	TGTGCCAGCAGCAAAGTGGGGAGGAATATAAGCGAGCAGTACTTC	CASSKVGRNISEQYF
TRBV5-1	TRBJ1-1	few	NA	TGCGCCAGCAGCTTGGCCGAACAGAACACTGAAGCTTTCTTT	CASSLAEQNTEAFF
TRBV27	TRBJ2-1	many	NA	TGTGCCAGCAGCCCAGTTTCGGCCGCCTACAATGAGCAGTTCTTC	CASSPVSAAYNEQFF
TRBV28	TRBJ2-7	NA	NA	TGTGCCAGCAGTTTGGAGAACCTATCCTACGAGCAGTACTTC	CASSLENLSYEQYF
TRBV6-2/TRBV6-3	TRBJ1-5	many	NA	TGTGCCAGCAGTTACTCGGTAGGGGGCAATCAGCCCCAGCATTTT	CASSYSVGGNQPQHF
TRBV12-3/TRBV12-4	TRBJ1-1	many	NA	TGTGCCAGCAGAACAGAGGCCTTGAACACTGAAGCTTTCTTT	CASRTEALNTEAFF
TRBV5-4	TRBJ2-7	few	NA	TGTGCCAGCAGCTCCCGGGACTCCTACGAGCAGTACTTC	CASSSRDSYEQYF
TRBV4-1	TRBJ1-4	many	NA	TGCGCCAGCAGCCAAGAAAACCGGATAACGGAAAAACTGTTTTTT	CASSQENRITEKLFF